Presented here are 2 T cell receptor beta chains from one specimen sequenced in a study of technical replicates of blood from several donors. Here immunoSEQ multiplex PCR was the method, and the copy in TCRdb shows in-frame clones only, minus some. The sample contains roughly 15,000 clones, 70% to 85% of which appear only once. The sequenced sample was PBMCs. Receptors were obtained from a human donor in good health. Some clones in this sample may be carry-over from other donors' samples.

This chain connects TRBV2 to TRBJ2-7; the D is unclear. Trimming left V 1 base short and J 5 bases short, with 6 bases between. The CDR3 length is 12 residues. Germline CDR1 is SNHLY and CDR2 is FYNNEI. The CDR3 bases are TGTGCCAGCAGTGAAGTATTTGACGAGCAGTACTTC. Its translation is CASSEVFDEQYF.

The V call is TRBV15, the J call TRBJ2-7; D call uncertain. The CDR3 spans 14 residues. The germline CDR1 and CDR2 sequences are LNHNV and YYDKDF (reference sequence). Trimming took 5 bases from V and 0 from J, leaving 11 bases between them. CDR3 in amino acids: CATSVSESSYEQYF. The CDR3, as DNA: TGTGCCACCAGCGTAAGCGAGAGCTCCTACGAGCAGTACTTC.